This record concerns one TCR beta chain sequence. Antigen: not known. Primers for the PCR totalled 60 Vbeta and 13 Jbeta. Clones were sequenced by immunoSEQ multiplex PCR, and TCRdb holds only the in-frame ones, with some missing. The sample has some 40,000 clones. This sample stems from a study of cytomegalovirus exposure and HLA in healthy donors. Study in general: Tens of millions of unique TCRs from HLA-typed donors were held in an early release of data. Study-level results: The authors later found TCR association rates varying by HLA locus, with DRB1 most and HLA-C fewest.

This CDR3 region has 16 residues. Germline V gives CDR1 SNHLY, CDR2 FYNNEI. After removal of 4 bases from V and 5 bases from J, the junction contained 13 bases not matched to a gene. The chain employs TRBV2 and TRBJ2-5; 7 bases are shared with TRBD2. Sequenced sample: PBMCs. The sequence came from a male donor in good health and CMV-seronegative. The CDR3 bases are TGTGCCAGCAGTGGGGGGGGGTCGGCTCCCCGTGAGACCCAGTACTTC. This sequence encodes CASSGGGSAPRETQYF.